The clone carrying this TCR beta chain was counted only a few times. The entry originates in a study of cytomegalovirus exposure and HLA in healthy donors. Only in-frame clones appear in the TCRdb table, and some are missing; sequencing was by immunoSEQ multiplex PCR. The sample shows over 200,000 clones, 70% to 90% of them seen only once. V lost 3 bases to trimming and J lost 11 bases; unmatched junction nucleotides: 9. Germline CDR1 reads SGHNT; CDR2 reads YYREEE (reference sequence). CDR3 length: 13 amino acids. This rearrangement joins TRBV5-4 to TRBJ2-7, with 9 bases aligning to TRBD1. The sequence came from a woman younger than 35 in good health and CMV-seronegative. The material sequenced was PBMCs. The CDR3 is CASSSENRGREYF. DNA of the CDR3: TGTGCCAGCAGCTCGGAAAACAGGGGGCGGGAGTACTTC.